This T cell receptor beta chain is from a study of CD8 T cells in ankylosing spondylitis. This CDR3 comprises 12 residues. Germline-derived CDR1 and CDR2 are DFQATT and SNEGSKA (reference sequence). Libraries for TCR beta were made by quantitative 5'-RACE with molecular barcodes. TCRdb reprocessed the 5' RACE reads with MiXCR, giving one entry per CDR3 protein. The sample consists of about 340,000 distinct CDR3 sequences, roughly 15% of them appearing once. The sample comprised blood, either unsorted or a sorted T cell fraction (not recorded which). The rearrangement links TRBV20-1 to TRBJ2-3; 8 bases are a match to TRBD2. This receptor was identified in a male donor with ankylosing spondylitis or in good health (not recorded which). This CDR3 is CSIAGRTDTQYF. In nucleotides, the CDR3 is TGCAGCATAGCGGGGCGGACAGATACGCAGTATTTT.